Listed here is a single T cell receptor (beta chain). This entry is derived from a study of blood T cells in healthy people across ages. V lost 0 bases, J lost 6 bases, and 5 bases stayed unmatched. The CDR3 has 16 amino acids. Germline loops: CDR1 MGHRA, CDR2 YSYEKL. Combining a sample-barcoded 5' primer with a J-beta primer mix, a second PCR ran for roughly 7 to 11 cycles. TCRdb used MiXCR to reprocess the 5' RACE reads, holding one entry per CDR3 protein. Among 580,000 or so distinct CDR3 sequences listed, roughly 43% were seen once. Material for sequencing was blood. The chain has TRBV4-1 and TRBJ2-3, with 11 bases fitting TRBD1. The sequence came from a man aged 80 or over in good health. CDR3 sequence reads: CASSQDGTGGGDTQYF. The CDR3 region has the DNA TGCGCCAGCAGCCAAGATGGGACAGGGGGTGGGGATACGCAGTATTTT.